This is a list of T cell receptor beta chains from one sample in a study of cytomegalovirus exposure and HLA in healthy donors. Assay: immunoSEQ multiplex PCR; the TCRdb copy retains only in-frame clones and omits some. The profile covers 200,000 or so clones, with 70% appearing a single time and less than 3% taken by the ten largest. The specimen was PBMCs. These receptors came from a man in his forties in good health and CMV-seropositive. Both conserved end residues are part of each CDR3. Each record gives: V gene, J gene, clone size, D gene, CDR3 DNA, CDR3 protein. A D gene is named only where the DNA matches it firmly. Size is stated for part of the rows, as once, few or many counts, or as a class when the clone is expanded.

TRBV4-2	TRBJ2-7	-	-	TGTGCCAGCAGCCAAGAAGTAGGGGGACGACCCTACGAGCAGTACTTC	CASSQEVGGRPYEQYF
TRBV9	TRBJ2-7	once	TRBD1	TGTGCCAGCCAGGGACAGGGAACCTACGAGCAGTACTTC	CASQGQGTYEQYF
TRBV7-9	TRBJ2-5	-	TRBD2	TGTGCCAGCAGCTCCCGCGGGGGGGCCATGGAGACCCAGTACTTC	CASSSRGGAMETQYF
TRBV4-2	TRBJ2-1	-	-	TGTGCCAGCAGCCAAGATCCTACGGACAATGAGCAGTTCTTC	CASSQDPTDNEQFF
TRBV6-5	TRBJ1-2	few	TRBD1	TGTGCCAGCACCCAACCGGGACAGATAGATGGCTACACCTTC	CASTQPGQIDGYTF
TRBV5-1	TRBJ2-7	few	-	TGCGCCAGCAGCTTGGATAGGGGTTGGGACGAGCAGTACTTC	CASSLDRGWDEQYF
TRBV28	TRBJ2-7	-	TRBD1	TGTGCCAGCAGTTTATTCTACGGGACAGGGGTAGGAGACGAGCAGTACTTC	CASSLFYGTGVGDEQYF
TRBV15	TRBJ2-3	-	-	TGTGCCACCAGCAGAGCAATCGAGAGGGCCACAGATACGCAGTATTTT	CATSRAIERATDTQYF
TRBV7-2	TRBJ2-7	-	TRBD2	TGTGCCAGCAGCTTACGTCTGAGCAGCGGGGGGGCATACGAGCAGTACTTC	CASSLRLSSGGAYEQYF
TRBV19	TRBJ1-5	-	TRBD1	TGTGCCAGTAGTATAGTATTGGACAGGAAATATCAGCCCCAGCATTTT	CASSIVLDRKYQPQHF
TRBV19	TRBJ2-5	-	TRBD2	TGTGCCAGTAGTACACTAGCGGGGGGGGAGACCCAGTACTTC	CASSTLAGGETQYF
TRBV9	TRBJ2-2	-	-	TGTGCCAGCAGCGGCCGGGTCTCGGTGACCGGGGAGCTGTTTTTT	CASSGRVSVTGELFF
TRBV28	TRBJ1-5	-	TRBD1	TGTGCCAGCCGGGACAGGGGGGGCTATAGCAATCAGCCCCAGCATTTT	CASRDRGGYSNQPQHF
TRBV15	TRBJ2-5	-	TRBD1	TGTGCCACCAGCCGTCTTAGACAGGGTGAGACCCAGTACTTC	CATSRLRQGETQYF
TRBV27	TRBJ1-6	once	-	TGTGCCAGCAGTTTATTAGGGGCGGTTAATTCACCCCTCCACTTT	CASSLLGAVNSPLHF
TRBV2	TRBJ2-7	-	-	TGTGCCAGCCAGGACAGCTCCTACGAGCAGTACTTC	CASQDSSYEQYF
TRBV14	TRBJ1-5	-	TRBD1	TGTGCCAGCAGCCAAGATACAACAGGGGTTGCTCAGCCCCAGCATTTT	CASSQDTTGVAQPQHF
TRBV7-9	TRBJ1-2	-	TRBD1	TGTTCCAGCAGCCAAAGGGACAGCGCGATGAGCTTC	CSSSQRDSAMSF
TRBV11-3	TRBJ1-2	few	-	TGTGCCAGCACCAATGGGGGCGCGTCCTATGGCTACACCTTC	CASTNGGASYGYTF
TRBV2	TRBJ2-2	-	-	TGTGCCAGCAGTGTAATTACCGGGGAGCTGTTTTTT	CASSVITGELFF